Included here is one TCR beta chain sequence, with context. Its antigen is not known. The sample is drawn from a study of OX40 agonist ivuxolimab in advanced cancers. On the study more broadly: Patients received ivuxolimab, an intravenous treatment, every 2 weeks at 0.01 to 10 mg/kg. A mean age of roughly 66 years, range roughly 23 to 85, was recorded, and around 85% were male. Overall study results and limits: The authors did not determine the antigen specificity of the expanded peripheral T cells.

The method was immunoSEQ multiplex PCR; TCRdb's version includes in-frame clones alone and lacks a portion of them. The sample holds more than 65,000 clones; roughly 81% are singletons and the top ten take 5%. Germline trimming cut 5 bases from V and 7 bases from J; bases unmatched to any gene: 7. The CDR3 loop spans 13 amino acids. CDR1 and CDR2 (germline): MGHDK, SYGVNS. This clonotype originated in an adult with an advanced solid tumor such as melanoma, head and neck, liver or kidney cancer. The V gene is TRBV25-1, the J gene TRBJ1-1, with 7 bases fitting TRBD1. Sequencing was performed on CD4+ or CD8+ T cells sorted from blood, taken in a trial of the OX40 agonist ivuxolimab. For the CDR3, the DNA is TGTGCCAGCAGTCTGATTGACAGGGATGAAGCTTTCTTT. Amino acids: CASSLIDRDEAFF.